These 21 T cell receptor beta chains share one sample of origin, sequenced in a study of T cell responses to AZD1222 COVID-19 vaccine. Produced via immunoSEQ multiplex PCR; TCRdb's table is partial and in-frame only. The sample holds around 150,000 clones, about 95% seen once. The starting material was peripheral blood, obtained on day 0 of AZD1222 vaccination. Every receptor here comes from an adult in good health.

The chain employs TRBV6-5 and TRBJ2-1, with TRBD2 matching 10 bases. The trim removed 4 bases at V and 7 bases at J, leaving 4 bases unmatched. The CDR3 spans 14 residues. The germline CDR1 and CDR2 sequences are MNHEY and SVGAGI. CDR3 DNA sequence: TGTGCCAGCAGTTCCCTAGCGGGAGTAAATGAGCAGTTCTTC. Encoded protein: CASSSLAGVNEQFF.

This clone was observed a few times. The V call is TRBV5-1, the J call TRBJ2-7; 8 bases are a match to TRBD2. Trimming took 1 base from V and 4 from J; bases not matched to a gene: 4. From germline, CDR1 is SGHRS and CDR2 YFSETQ. The CDR3 sequence is 14 residues long. This chain's CDR3 is CASSLLAGNYEQYV. The DNA of the CDR3 is TGCGCCAGCAGCTTGTTAGCGGGGAATTACGAGCAGTACGTC.

The rearrangement joins TRBV13 to TRBJ1-3; D ambiguous. This CDR3 is built from 18 residues. The germline V gene has CDR1 PRHDT and CDR2 FYEKMQ (reference sequence). The V end lost 2 bases, the J end lost 0 bases, and 17 bases lay between the germline ends. CDR3 sequence: CASSLRLGYSSSGNTIYF. In DNA form, the CDR3 reads TGTGCCAGCAGCTTAAGGCTCGGTTATTCCTCCTCTGGAAACACCATATATTTT.

The gene calls are TRBV5-5 and TRBJ2-5; the D gene could be TRBD1 or TRBD2 (5 bases each). CDR1 is SGHKS and CDR2 is YYEKEE in the germline V gene (reference sequence). The V gene lost 0 bases and the J gene lost 5 bases, with 11 bases spanning the gap. The CDR3 sequence is 14 residues long. CDR3 amino acids: CASSLDGGRETQYF. DNA of the CDR3: TGTGCCAGCAGCTTGGATGGGGGAAGGGAGACCCAGTACTTC. Using reference TRBV5-5 and TRBJ2-5 for the parts outside the CDR3, the full variable domain is DAGVTQSPTHLIKTRGQQVTLRCSPISGHKSVSWYQQVLGQGPQFIFQYYEKEERGRGNFPDRFSARQFPNYSSELNVNALLLGDSALYLCASSLDGGRETQYFGPGTRLLVL.

The chain carries TRBV7-2 and TRBJ2-5; D possibly matches TRBD1 or TRBD2 (5 bases each). The CDR3 is 16 amino acids. Trimming took 2 bases from V and 0 from J, leaving 13 bases between them. From germline, CDR1 is SGHTA and CDR2 FQGNSA. CDR3 loop: CASSLFGGSNQETQYF. The CDR3 nucleotides are TGTGCCAGCAGCTTATTTGGGGGTTCAAACCAAGAGACCCAGTACTTC.

This sequence joins TRBV11-2 and TRBJ2-3; the D is unclear. The CDR3 is made up of 17 amino acids. From germline, CDR1 is SGHAT and CDR2 FQNNGV. The germline V and J ends were trimmed by 0 bases and 2 bases, with 15 bases remaining between them. This chain's CDR3 is CASSLDLDLPVTDTQYF. The CDR3, as DNA: TGTGCCAGCAGCTTAGATTTAGACCTTCCCGTCACAGATACGCAGTATTTT.

The rearrangement links TRBV13 to TRBJ2-1; the D is unclear. Deletions cut 3 bases from V and 6 bases from J, with 18 bases between. In germline, CDR1 is PRHDT, CDR2 FYEKMQ (reference sequence). The CDR3 consists of 16 residues. CDR3 sequence (DNA): TGTGCCAGCAGCTTGACTCGGATTTCCCAGATCAATGAGCAGTTCTTC. Translating it yields CASSLTRISQINEQFF.

The J gene is TRBJ1-4, the V gene TRBV27; TRBD1 matches at 7 bases. Trimming removed 8 bases from V and 7 bases from J; junction bases left unmatched: 7. Germline CDR1 reads MNHEY; CDR2 reads SMNVEV (reference sequence). The CDR3 consists of 13 residues. The CDR3 nucleotides read TGTGCCAGCTCGAACAGGGGACTTGAAAAACTGTTTTTT. Protein sequence: CASSNRGLEKLFF. Full variable domain (outside the CDR3, taken from reference TRBV27 and TRBJ1-4): EAQVTQNPRYLITVTGKKLTVTCSQNMNHEYMSWYRQDPGLGLRQIYYSMNVEVTDKGDVPEGYKVSRKEKRNFPLILESPSPNQTSLYFCASSNRGLEKLFFGSGTQLSVL.

J is TRBJ2-1 and V is TRBV6-2 or TRBV6-3; 10 bases are shared with TRBD2. J lost 8 bases, V lost 4 bases, and 5 bases had no gene match. In germline, CDR1 is MNHEY, CDR2 SVGEGT. CDR3 size: 14 residues. CDR3 DNA sequence: TGTGCCAGCAGTTCAGCGGGAGGGCCCTATGAGCAGTTCTTC. Amino acids: CASSSAGGPYEQFF.

In DNA form, the CDR3 reads TGTGCCAGCAGCTTGGAAGGTCCTGGAGGGCCCTACACCTTC. Its translation: CASSLEGPGGPYTF. The rearrangement joins TRBV5-5 to TRBJ1-2; D not resolved. The CDR3 extends over 14 amino acids. V lost 0 bases and J lost 10, with 16 bases in between. Germline values: CDR1 SGHKS, CDR2 YYEKEE (reference sequence).

The genes are TRBV28 and TRBJ1-6, with D maybe TRBD1 (6 bases). This CDR3 is built from 14 residues. V lost 11 bases to trimming and J lost 9 bases, with 20 bases between them. Germline CDR1 is MDHEN and CDR2 is SYDVKM. The chain's CDR3 is CAAAEGGPTSPLHF. As DNA, the CDR3 is TGTGCCGCCGCCGAGGGGGGCCCTACTTCACCCCTCCACTTT.

This chain joins TRBV4-1 and TRBJ1-4; D is possibly TRBD1 (5 bases). The germline V and J ends were trimmed by 1 base and 0 bases, with 12 bases remaining between them. This CDR3 has 17 amino acids. CDR1 is MGHRA, CDR2 YSYEKL, per germline. The DNA of the CDR3 is TGCGCCAGCAGCCAAGGGTTTTGGGGGGCAACTAATGAAAAACTGTTTTTT. Translation gives CASSQGFWGATNEKLFF.

The chain links TRBV28 to TRBJ1-6; D remains ambiguous. Trimming stripped 6 bases from V and 13 bases from J, with 13 bases between. Germline assignment: CDR1 MDHEN and CDR2 SYDVKM. This CDR3 has 12 residues. CDR3 sequence reads: CASSVPGWPLHF. The CDR3 bases are TGTGCCAGCAGCGTGCCTGGGTGGCCCCTCCACTTT.

The chain has TRBV4-1 and TRBJ1-2; possible D gene TRBD1, 6 bases. The CDR3 spans 14 residues. CDR1 and CDR2 from the germline V gene are MGHRA and YSYEKL. V dropped 2 bases and J dropped 4 bases, with 11 bases sitting between them. CDR3 DNA: TGCGCCAGCAGCCAATCAGGGGATAGCTATGGCTACACCTTC. It specifies CASSQSGDSYGYTF.

The chain combines TRBV28 with TRBJ1-2; D is unresolved. Germline V gene lookup returns CDR1 MDHEN and CDR2 SYDVKM. Trimming stripped 2 bases from V and 8 bases from J, with 15 bases between. CDR3 length: 14 residues. CDR3 nucleotides: TGTGCCAGCAGTTTACAAGAACCCTCTAGGGGCTACACCTTC. Translated: CASSLQEPSRGYTF.

This chain connects TRBV19 to TRBJ1-1; D remains unclear. Looked up from germline, CDR1 is LNHDA and CDR2 is SQIVND (reference sequence). The CDR3 is made up of 16 amino acids. The V end lost 5 bases, the J end lost 6 bases, and 22 bases lay between the germline ends. The CDR3 protein is CASSARSTQPFAEAFF. The CDR3 bases are TGTGCCAGTAGTGCCAGGAGTACGCAACCGTTCGCTGAAGCTTTCTTT.

The gene calls are TRBV27 and TRBJ1-6; D uncertain. The ends were cut back, 3 bases at V and 7 bases at J, with 25 bases in the middle. The CDR3 has 19 residues. Germline CDR1 and CDR2: MNHEY and SMNVEV (reference sequence). The CDR3 DNA follows: TGTGCCAGCAGTTTTGGGTATCCTTCTAAGAATCGGGCCAATTCACCCCTCCACTTT. It is translated as CASSFGYPSKNRANSPLHF.

The chain employs TRBV25-1 and TRBJ2-7; D call uncertain. Trimming stripped 2 bases from V and 3 bases from J, with 20 bases between. CDR1 and CDR2 from the germline V gene are MGHDK and SYGVNS. There are 17 residues in the CDR3. The CDR3 reads CASSEEPRESVHYEQYV. The DNA for the CDR3 is TGTGCCAGCAGTGAAGAGCCTCGAGAATCTGTACACTACGAGCAGTACGTC.

This chain joins TRBV29-1 and TRBJ2-3, with D unclear. The CDR3 has 13 residues. CDR1 is SQVTM, CDR2 ANQGSEA, per germline. V gave up 2 bases and J gave up 4 bases, with 10 bases separating them. Written as DNA, the CDR3 is TGCAGCGTTGAATCGGATGGGGCAGATACGCAGTATTTT. Encoded protein: CSVESDGADTQYF.

The chain combines TRBV2 with TRBJ2-2; perhaps TRBD1 as D (5 bases). The ends were cut back, 0 bases at V and 0 bases at J, with 14 bases in the middle. Germline V gene sequence: CDR1 SNHLY, CDR2 FYNNEI. The CDR3 loop spans 18 amino acids. Here the CDR3 reads CASSEALLGVANTGELFF. The CDR3, as DNA: TGTGCCAGCAGTGAAGCGCTTCTAGGGGTGGCGAACACCGGGGAGCTGTTTTTT.

The chain joins TRBV4-1 to TRBJ1-3; a possible D gene is TRBD1 (5 bases). The CDR3 covers 18 residues. With 1 base removed from V and 4 bases from J, the gap between germline ends came to 20 bases. CDR1 and CDR2 (germline): MGHRA, YSYEKL. DNA of the CDR3: TGCGCCAGCAGCCAAGTCGCGGCAGGGTTTACTATCGGAAACACCATATATTTT. It specifies CASSQVAAGFTIGNTIYF.